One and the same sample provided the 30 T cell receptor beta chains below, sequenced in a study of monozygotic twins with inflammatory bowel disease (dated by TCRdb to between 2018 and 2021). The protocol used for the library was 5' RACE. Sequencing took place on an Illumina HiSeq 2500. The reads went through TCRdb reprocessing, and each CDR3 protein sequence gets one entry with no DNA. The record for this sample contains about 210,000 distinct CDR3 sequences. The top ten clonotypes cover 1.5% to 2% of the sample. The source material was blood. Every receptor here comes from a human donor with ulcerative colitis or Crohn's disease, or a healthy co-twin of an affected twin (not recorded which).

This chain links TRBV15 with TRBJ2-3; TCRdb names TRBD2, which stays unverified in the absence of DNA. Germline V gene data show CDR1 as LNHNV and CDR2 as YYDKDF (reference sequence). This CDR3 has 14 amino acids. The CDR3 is CATATSGGQDTQYF.

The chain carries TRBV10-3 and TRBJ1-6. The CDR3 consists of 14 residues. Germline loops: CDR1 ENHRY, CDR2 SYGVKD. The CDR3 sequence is CAIRKDSYNSPLHF.

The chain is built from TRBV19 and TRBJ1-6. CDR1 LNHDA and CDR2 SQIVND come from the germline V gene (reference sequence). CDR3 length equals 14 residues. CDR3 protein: CASSIGQMNSPLHF.

The CDR3 here is CASSLEAAGESYYNEQFF. V usage is TRBV12-3 or TRBV12-4 and J usage is TRBJ2-1; TCRdb proposes TRBD2, but this gene call is untestable without DNA. The CDR3 loop spans 18 amino acids.

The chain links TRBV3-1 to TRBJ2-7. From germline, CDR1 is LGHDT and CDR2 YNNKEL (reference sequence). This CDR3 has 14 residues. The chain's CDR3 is CASSQAAGRNEQYF.

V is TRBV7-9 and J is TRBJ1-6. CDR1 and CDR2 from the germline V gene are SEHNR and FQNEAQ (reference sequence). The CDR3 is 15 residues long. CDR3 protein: CASSLGGVLGSPLHF.

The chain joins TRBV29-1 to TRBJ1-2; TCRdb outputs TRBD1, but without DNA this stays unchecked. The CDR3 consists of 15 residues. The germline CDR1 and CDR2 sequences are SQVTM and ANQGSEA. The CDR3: CSVFYLSGTDYGYTF.

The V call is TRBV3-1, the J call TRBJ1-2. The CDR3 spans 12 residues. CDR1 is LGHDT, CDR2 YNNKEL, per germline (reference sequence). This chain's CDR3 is CASSLSGGGYTF. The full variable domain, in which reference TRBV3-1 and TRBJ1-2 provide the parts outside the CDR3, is DTAVSQTPKYLVTQMGNDKSIKCEQNLGHDTMYWYKQDSKKFLKIMFSYNNKELIINETVPNRFSPKSPDKAHLNLHINSLELGDSAVYFCASSLSGGGYTFGSGTRLTVV.

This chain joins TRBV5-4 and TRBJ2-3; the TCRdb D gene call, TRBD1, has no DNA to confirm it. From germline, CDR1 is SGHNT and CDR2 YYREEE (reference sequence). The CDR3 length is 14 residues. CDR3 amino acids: CASSFTGSTDTQYF. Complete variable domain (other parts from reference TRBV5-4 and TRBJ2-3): ETGVTQSPTHLIKTRGQQVTLRCSSQSGHNTVSWYQQALGQGPQFIFQYYREEENGRGNFPPRFSGLQFPNYSSELNVNALELDDSALYLCASSFTGSTDTQYFGPGTRLTVL.

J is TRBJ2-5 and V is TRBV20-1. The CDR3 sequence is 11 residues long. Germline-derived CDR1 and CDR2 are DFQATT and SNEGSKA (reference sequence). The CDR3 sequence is CSARDLETQYF.

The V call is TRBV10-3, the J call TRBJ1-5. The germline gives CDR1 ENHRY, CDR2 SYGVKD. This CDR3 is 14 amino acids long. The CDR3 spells CAISESERYQPQHF.

CDR3 loop: CASCIRGLTNEKLFF. The chain couples TRBV21-1 to TRBJ1-4; TCRdb selects TRBD1, and the lack of DNA leaves this call unchecked. TRBV21-1 is classified as a pseudogene. CDR3 length: 15 amino acids.

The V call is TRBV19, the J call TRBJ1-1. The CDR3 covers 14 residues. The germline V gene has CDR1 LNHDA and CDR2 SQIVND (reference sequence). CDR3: CASRLAGMNTEAFF.

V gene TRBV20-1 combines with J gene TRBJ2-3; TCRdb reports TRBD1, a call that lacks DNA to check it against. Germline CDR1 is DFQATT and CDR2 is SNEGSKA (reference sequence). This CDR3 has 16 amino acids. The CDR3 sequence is CSARLSGGPSTDTQYF.

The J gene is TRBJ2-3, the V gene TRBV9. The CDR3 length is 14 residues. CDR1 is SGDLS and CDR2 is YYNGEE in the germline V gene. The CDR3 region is CASSVLAVTDTQYF.

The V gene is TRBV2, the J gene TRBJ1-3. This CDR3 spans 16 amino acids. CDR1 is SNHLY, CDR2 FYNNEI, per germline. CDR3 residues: CASTRSKSSAGNTIYF.

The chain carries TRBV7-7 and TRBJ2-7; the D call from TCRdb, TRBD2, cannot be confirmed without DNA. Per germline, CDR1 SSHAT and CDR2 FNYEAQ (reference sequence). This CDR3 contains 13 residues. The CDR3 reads CASSFGPKGEQYF.

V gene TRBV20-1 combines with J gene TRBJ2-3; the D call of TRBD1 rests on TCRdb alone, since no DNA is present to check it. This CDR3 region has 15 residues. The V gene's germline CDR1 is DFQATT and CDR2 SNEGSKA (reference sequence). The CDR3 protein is CSARPWGTSTDTQYF.

CDR3 protein: CSVARGGLWSTDTQYF. The chain has TRBV29-1 and TRBJ2-3; the D gene TCRdb calls, TRBD2, cannot be checked with no DNA. Germline lookup yields CDR1 SQVTM and CDR2 ANQGSEA. The CDR3 sequence is 16 residues long.

Here the CDR3 reads CASKEVLVSEQYF. This chain connects TRBV6-5 to TRBJ2-7; TCRdb gives TRBD2 as the D gene, but with no DNA this cannot be confirmed. The germline V gene encodes CDR1 MNHEY and CDR2 SVGAGI. The CDR3 is 13 amino acids.

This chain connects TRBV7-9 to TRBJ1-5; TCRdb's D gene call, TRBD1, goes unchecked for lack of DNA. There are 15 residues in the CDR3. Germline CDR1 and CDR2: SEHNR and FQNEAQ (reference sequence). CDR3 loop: CASSLGGQGYQPQHF.

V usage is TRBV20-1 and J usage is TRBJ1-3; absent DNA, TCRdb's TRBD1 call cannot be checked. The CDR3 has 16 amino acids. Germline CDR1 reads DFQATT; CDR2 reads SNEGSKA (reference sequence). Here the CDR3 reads CSAALLGQDSGNTIYF.

This chain's CDR3 is CASSTSRENKQFF. The V call is TRBV6-6, the J call TRBJ2-1. From germline, CDR1 is MNHNY and CDR2 SVGAGI (reference sequence). The CDR3 sequence is 13 residues long.

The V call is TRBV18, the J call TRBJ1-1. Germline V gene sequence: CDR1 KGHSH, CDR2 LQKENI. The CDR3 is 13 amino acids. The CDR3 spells CASSPSTASEAFF.

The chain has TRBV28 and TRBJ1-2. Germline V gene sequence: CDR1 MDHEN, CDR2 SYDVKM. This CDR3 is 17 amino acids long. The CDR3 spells CATSPAGGGPRDYGYTF.

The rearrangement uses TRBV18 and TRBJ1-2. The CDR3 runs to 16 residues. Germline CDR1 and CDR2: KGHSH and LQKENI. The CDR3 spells CASSPIGVEMNYGYTF.

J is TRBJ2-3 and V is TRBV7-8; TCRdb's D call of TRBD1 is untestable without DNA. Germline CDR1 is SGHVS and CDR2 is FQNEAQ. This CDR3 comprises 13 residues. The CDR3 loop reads CASAQGGTDTQYF.

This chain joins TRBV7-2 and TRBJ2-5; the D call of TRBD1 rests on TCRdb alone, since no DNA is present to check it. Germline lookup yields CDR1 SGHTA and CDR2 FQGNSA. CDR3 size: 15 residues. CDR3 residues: CASSQGRQGRETQYF.

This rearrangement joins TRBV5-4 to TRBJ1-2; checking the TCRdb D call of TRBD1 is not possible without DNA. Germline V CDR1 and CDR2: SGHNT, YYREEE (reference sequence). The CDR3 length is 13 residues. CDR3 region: CASSSQGADGYTF.

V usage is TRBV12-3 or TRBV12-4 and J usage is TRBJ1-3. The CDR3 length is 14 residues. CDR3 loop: CASSGAGSGNTIYF.